This T cell receptor beta chain was found in a study of regulatory T cells in long-lasting Graves disease. Many counts were recorded for this clonotype. Germline V gene lookup returns CDR1 SNHLY and CDR2 FYNNEI. The CDR3 spans 16 residues. With 6 bases removed from V and 2 bases from J, the gap between germline ends came to 20 bases. Time point indicated: newly diagnosed GD, antithyroid drugs for less than 3 months. The authors made the TCR library using RNA they extracted from PBMCs. iRepertoire HTBI primers and Arm-PCR of CDR3 regions built TCR beta libraries. From the multiplex PCR reads, TCRdb called clonotypes with MiXCR, one entry per CDR3 protein. Of some 200,000 distinct CDR3 sequences in the sample, roughly a fifth are singletons; the top ten hold about an eighth. A further study also used this sample, focusing on T cells in Graves' hyperthyroidism and ophthalmopathy. That source adds: First-round RT-PCR targeting the TCR CDR3 was performed with the HTBI primer set.

Sequencing was performed on peripheral blood mononuclear cells (PBMCs), taken at new diagnosis, from a patient treated with antithyroid drugs. This TCR was recovered from a woman younger than 45 with Graves disease. The chain carries TRBV2 and TRBJ2-7, with a possible D match to TRBD2 (7 bases). CDR3 bases: TGTGCCAGCAGGGGGTACGGGGGCGCGGGGGCCTACGAGCAGTACTTC. Protein sequence: CASRGYGGAGAYEQYF.